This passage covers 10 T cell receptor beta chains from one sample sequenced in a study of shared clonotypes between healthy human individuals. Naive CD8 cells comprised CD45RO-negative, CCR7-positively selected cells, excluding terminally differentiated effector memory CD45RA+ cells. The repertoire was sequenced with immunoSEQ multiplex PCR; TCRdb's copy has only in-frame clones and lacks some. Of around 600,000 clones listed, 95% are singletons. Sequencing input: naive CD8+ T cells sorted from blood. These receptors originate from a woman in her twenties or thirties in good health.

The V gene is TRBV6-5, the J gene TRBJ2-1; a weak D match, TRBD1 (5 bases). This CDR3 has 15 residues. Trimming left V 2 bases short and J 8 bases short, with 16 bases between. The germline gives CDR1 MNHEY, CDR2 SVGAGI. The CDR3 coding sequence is TGTGCCAGCAGTTACGAAGGGGCCTCTGGGGATGAGCAGTTCTTC. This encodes CASSYEGASGDEQFF.

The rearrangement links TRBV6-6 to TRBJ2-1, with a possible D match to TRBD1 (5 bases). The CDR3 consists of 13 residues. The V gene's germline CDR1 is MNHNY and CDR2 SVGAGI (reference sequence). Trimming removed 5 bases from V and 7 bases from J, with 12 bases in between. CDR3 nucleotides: TGTGCCAGCAGTCCTCAGACAGTTAATGAGCAGTTCTTC. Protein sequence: CASSPQTVNEQFF.

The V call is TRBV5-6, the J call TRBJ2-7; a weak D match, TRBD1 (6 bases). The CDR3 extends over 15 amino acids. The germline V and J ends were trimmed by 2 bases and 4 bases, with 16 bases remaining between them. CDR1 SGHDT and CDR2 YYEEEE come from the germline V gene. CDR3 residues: CASSLPGQDPYEQYF. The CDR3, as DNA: TGTGCCAGCAGCTTACCGGGACAAGACCCGTACGAGCAGTACTTC.

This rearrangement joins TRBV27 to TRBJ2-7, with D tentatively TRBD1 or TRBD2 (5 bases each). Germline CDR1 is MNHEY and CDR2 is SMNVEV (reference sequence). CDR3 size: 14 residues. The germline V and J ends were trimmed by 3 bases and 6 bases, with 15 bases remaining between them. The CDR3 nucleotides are TGTGCCAGCAGTTTCTCCGGGGCTAGAGGCGAGCAGTACTTC. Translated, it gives CASSFSGARGEQYF.

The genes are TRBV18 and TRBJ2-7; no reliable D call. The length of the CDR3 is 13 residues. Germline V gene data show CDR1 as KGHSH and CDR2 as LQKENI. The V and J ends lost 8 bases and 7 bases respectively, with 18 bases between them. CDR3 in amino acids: CASRNSTPWEQYF. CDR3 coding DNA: TGTGCCAGCCGCAACTCGACCCCTTGGGAGCAGTACTTC.

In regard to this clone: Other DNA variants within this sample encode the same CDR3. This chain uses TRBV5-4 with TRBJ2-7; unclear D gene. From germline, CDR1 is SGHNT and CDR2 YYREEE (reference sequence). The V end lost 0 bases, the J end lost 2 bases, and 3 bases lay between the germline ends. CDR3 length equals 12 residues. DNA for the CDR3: TGTGCCAGCAGCTTGGGAACCTACGAGCAGTACTTC. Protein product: CASSLGTYEQYF.

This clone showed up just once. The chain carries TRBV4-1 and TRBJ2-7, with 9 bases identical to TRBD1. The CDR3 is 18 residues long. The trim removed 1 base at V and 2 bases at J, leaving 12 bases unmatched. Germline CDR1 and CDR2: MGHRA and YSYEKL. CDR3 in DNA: TGCGCCAGCAGCCAAGCCCAAAAGGGACAGGGCATCGCCTACGAGCAGTACTTC. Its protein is CASSQAQKGQGIAYEQYF.

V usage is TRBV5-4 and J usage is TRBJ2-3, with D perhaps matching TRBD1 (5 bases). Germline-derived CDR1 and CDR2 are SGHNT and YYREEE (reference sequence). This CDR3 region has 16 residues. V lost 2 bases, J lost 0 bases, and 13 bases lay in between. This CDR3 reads CASSFPGFTSTDTQYF. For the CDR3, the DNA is TGTGCCAGCAGCTTTCCAGGGTTTACTAGCACAGATACGCAGTATTTT.

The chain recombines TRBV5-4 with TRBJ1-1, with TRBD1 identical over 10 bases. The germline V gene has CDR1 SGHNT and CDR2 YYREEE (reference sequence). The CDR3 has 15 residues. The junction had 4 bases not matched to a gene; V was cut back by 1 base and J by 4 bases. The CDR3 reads CASSLWGTGVTEAFF. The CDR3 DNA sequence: TGTGCCAGCAGCTTGTGGGGGACAGGGGTCACTGAAGCTTTCTTT.

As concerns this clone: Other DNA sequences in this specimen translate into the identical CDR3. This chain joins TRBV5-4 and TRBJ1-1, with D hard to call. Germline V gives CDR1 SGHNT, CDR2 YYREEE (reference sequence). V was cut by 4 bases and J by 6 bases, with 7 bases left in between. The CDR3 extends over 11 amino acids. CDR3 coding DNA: TGTGCCAGCAGCCGAGACGCTGAAGCTTTCTTT. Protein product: CASSRDAEAFF.